The clone carrying this T cell receptor (beta chain) is termed medium-sized (0.01 to 0.1%). Its antigen is still unknown. TRB was amplified from approximately 250-500 ng of blood genomic DNA. This entry comes from a study of T and B cells in COVID-19 patients. Study observations and caveats: The recovered cohort had roughly 2,400 exclusive TCR clusters, including 30 or so low generation probability clusters. In COVID-19 patients, T cell receptor beta variable and joining gene use was reportedly strongly skewed. Highly clonal in active COVID-19, TRB repertoires exceeded healthy-donor diversity and richness at recovery. Blood from mildly ill patients while symptomatic, and early samples from severe cases, were scarce.

V trimming: 2 bases; J trimming: 6 bases; junction bases outside the gene matches: 2. This CDR3 has 12 residues. Looked up from germline, CDR1 is SGHKS and CDR2 is YYEKEE (reference sequence). Multiplex PCR with BIOMED2 TRB-A/B primer pools amplified TRB rearrangements. Via MiXCR, TCRdb re-called the multiplex PCR reads, giving one row per CDR3 protein. This repertoire shows 1,500 to 2,000 distinct CDR3 sequences, more than 20% found once; its top ten account for 50% to 65%. The source of this sequence is a human donor with active COVID-19. The chain employs TRBV5-5 and TRBJ2-7, with 7 bases fitting TRBD1. Sequences were obtained from blood. CDR3 sequence: CASSLQGREQYF. DNA of the CDR3: TGTGCCAGCAGCTTACAGGGGCGCGAGCAGTACTTC.